The 2 T cell receptor beta chains in this list originate from one sample, sequenced in a study of blood T cell repertoires in COVID-19. The method was immunoSEQ multiplex PCR; TCRdb's version includes in-frame clones alone and lacks a portion of them. Seen here are about 97,000 clones, approximately 90% observed once, and the top ten hold roughly 15%. Material: peripheral blood. The receptors derive from a human donor in a cohort sampled during active COVID-19.

This rearrangement joins TRBV9 to TRBJ2-2, with 8 bases lining up with TRBD2. CDR1 SGDLS and CDR2 YYNGEE come from the germline V gene. V lost 1 base to trimming and J lost 5 bases; unmatched junction nucleotides: 4. The CDR3 spans 15 residues. The CDR3 reads CASSVTERGTGELFF. In nucleotides, the CDR3 is TGTGCCAGCAGCGTAACCGAGCGGGGGACCGGGGAGCTGTTTTTT.

The chain couples TRBV6-5 to TRBJ1-2, with D hard to call. CDR1 is MNHEY, CDR2 SVGAGI, per germline. The CDR3 contains 12 residues. V shed 10 bases and J shed 3 bases, with 12 bases lying between them. CDR3 protein: CAIRLVDYGYTF. CDR3 coding DNA: TGTGCCATTCGACTCGTCGACTATGGCTACACCTTC.